The 27 T cell receptor beta chains in this list originate from one sample, sequenced in a study of T cell responses to AZD1222 COVID-19 vaccine. TCRdb keeps only in-frame clones here, not all; method: immunoSEQ multiplex PCR. The sample includes 93,000 or so clones, roughly 91% of them seen just once. Sequenced here: peripheral blood, sampled on day 0 of AZD1222 vaccination. These receptors all come from an adult in good health.

The genes are TRBV28 and TRBJ2-7; 8 nucleotides align to TRBD2. The trim removed 2 bases at V and 9 bases at J, leaving 9 bases unmatched. The CDR3 extends over 14 amino acids. CDR1 is MDHEN, CDR2 SYDVKM, per germline. CDR3 protein: CASSLGTRVGGQYF. The CDR3 bases are TGTGCCAGCAGTTTAGGGACTAGGGTAGGGGGGCAGTACTTC. The variable domain in full, with the rest retrieved from reference TRBV28 and TRBJ2-7, is DVKVTQSSRYLVKRTGEKVFLECVQDMDHENMFWYRQDPGLGLRLIYFSYDVKMKEKGDIPEGYSVSREKKERFSLILESASTNQTSMYLCASSLGTRVGGQYFGPGTRLTVT.

The chain uses TRBV11-2 and TRBJ1-3, with D perhaps TRBD1 (6 bases). The CDR3 totals 17 residues. In germline, CDR1 is SGHAT, CDR2 FQNNGV. V was cut by 5 bases and J by 0 bases, with 17 bases left in between. CDR3 DNA sequence: TGTGCCAGCAGCGCGAATTCAGGGGTCCTCTCTGGAAACACCATATATTTT. It is translated as CASSANSGVLSGNTIYF. Looking up the rest from reference TRBV11-2 and TRBJ1-3 gives the full variable domain: EAGVAQSPRYKIIEKRQSVAFWCNPISGHATLYWYQQILGQGPKLLIQFQNNGVVDDSQLPKDRFSAERLKGVDSTLKIQPAKLEDSAVYLCASSANSGVLSGNTIYFGEGSWLTVV.

V gene TRBV7-3 combines with J gene TRBJ2-3, with 11 nucleotides matching TRBD2. This CDR3 has 18 residues. Germline values: CDR1 SGHTA, CDR2 FQGTGA. V lost 3 bases and J lost 2; bases outside the gene matches: 10. CDR3 in amino acids: CASSLGGSGRGYTDTQYF. CDR3 DNA sequence: TGTGCCAGCAGCTTGGGAGGTAGCGGGAGGGGATACACAGATACGCAGTATTTT.

The rearrangement joins TRBV5-5 to TRBJ1-5, with TRBD1 matching over 7 bases. CDR3 length: 18 amino acids. The germline V gene has CDR1 SGHKS and CDR2 YYEKEE (reference sequence). The ends lost 3 bases at V and 0 bases at J; junction bases unmatched: 12. The CDR3 here is CASSSQPISGGSNQPQHF. The DNA for the CDR3 is TGTGCCAGCAGCTCCCAACCGATTTCAGGGGGTAGCAATCAGCCCCAGCATTTT.

The chain couples TRBV28 to TRBJ2-2; D possibly corresponds to TRBD1 (5 bases). V was cut by 1 base and J by 2 bases, with 14 bases left in between. Germline V gene lookup returns CDR1 MDHEN and CDR2 SYDVKM. The CDR3 loop spans 17 amino acids. The CDR3 sequence is CASSLSWGVGNTGELFF. Written as DNA, the CDR3 is TGTGCCAGCAGTTTATCTTGGGGCGTGGGTAACACCGGGGAGCTGTTTTTT.

This chain uses TRBV7-2 with TRBJ2-7, with a weak D call TRBD2 (5 bases). V was pared by 5 bases and J by 0 bases, with 11 bases between. Germline lookup yields CDR1 SGHTA and CDR2 FQGNSA. The CDR3 is made up of 14 amino acids. In DNA form, the CDR3 reads TGTGCCAGCAGCCCACTAGTTAACTCCTACGAGCAGTACTTC. Amino acids: CASSPLVNSYEQYF.

This chain uses TRBV4-3 with TRBJ1-2; 8 nucleotides line up with TRBD1. Germline V gene sequence: CDR1 LGHNA, CDR2 YSLEER. This CDR3 has 17 residues. V was pared by 3 bases and J by 4 bases, with 13 bases of the junction left unmatched. In DNA form, the CDR3 reads TGCGCCAGCAGCCAGCGCGTTACAGGGGGAGTCCCCTATGGCTACACCTTC. Translation gives CASSQRVTGGVPYGYTF.

This chain uses TRBV19 with TRBJ1-5; D is undetermined. Between the trimmed V and J ends, which lost 7 bases and 1 base, there was a span of 11 bases. Germline V gene data show CDR1 as LNHDA and CDR2 as SQIVND (reference sequence). This CDR3 comprises 14 residues. DNA of the CDR3: TGTGCCAGTATCCAAGATGGAAGCAATCAGCCCCAGCATTTT. This translates into CASIQDGSNQPQHF.

The chain couples TRBV21-1 to TRBJ1-1; TRBD1 is taken as the D call from the table, unchecked against the DNA. TRBV21-1 counts as a pseudogene. The CDR3 length is 17 residues. The CDR3 loop is CASSKLPLDREVTEAFF. CDR3 bases: TGTGCCAGCAGCAAACTTCCTTTGGACAGGGAGGTCACTGAAGCTTTCTTT.

The chain uses TRBV7-2 and TRBJ2-7, with 13 bases that match TRBD2. Losses at the gene ends were 5 bases for V and 3 bases for J; bases not matched to a gene: 4. This CDR3 comprises 15 residues. CDR1 and CDR2 (germline): SGHTA, FQGNSA. The CDR3 nucleotides are TGTGCCAGCAGCCCTGGACTAGCGGGAGTCTACGAGCAGTACTTC. This codes for CASSPGLAGVYEQYF.

V is TRBV30 and J is TRBJ2-1; no clear D gene. V lost 0 bases, J lost 3 bases, and 12 bases lay in between. Looked up from germline, CDR1 is GTSNPN and CDR2 is SVGIG (reference sequence). CDR3 length: 15 residues. CDR3 region: CAWSVEAFSYNEQFF. The CDR3 DNA is TGTGCCTGGAGTGTGGAAGCCTTCAGCTACAATGAGCAGTTCTTC.

The V gene is TRBV2, the J gene TRBJ2-5, with 10 positions matching TRBD2. With V trimmed by 4 bases and J by 4 bases, 0 bases remained unmatched. Germline CDR1 reads SNHLY; CDR2 reads FYNNEI. The CDR3 has 13 amino acids. The CDR3 sequence is CASSGLAGETQYF. CDR3 sequence (DNA): TGTGCCAGCAGTGGACTAGCGGGAGAGACCCAGTACTTC. The variable domain in full, completed from reference TRBV2 and TRBJ2-5, reads EPEVTQTPSHQVTQMGQEVILRCVPISNHLYFYWYRQILGQKVEFLVSFYNNEISEKSEIFDDQFSVERPDGSNFTLKIRSTKLEDSAMYFCASSGLAGETQYFGPGTRLLVL.

V usage is TRBV7-9 and J usage is TRBJ2-7; D not resolved. V dropped 1 base and J dropped 1 base, with 2 bases sitting between them. CDR3 length: 12 residues. The germline gives CDR1 SEHNR, CDR2 FQNEAQ (reference sequence). The CDR3 is CASSLVSYEQYF. DNA for the CDR3: TGTGCCAGCAGCTTAGTATCCTACGAGCAGTACTTC.

V gene TRBV19 combines with J gene TRBJ1-1; perhaps TRBD1 as D (5 bases). Germline-derived CDR1 and CDR2 are LNHDA and SQIVND (reference sequence). Trimming shortened V by 7 bases and J by 1 base, and 13 bases separated the two germline ends. This CDR3 spans 14 amino acids. CDR3 DNA sequence: TGTGCCAGTATTGCCAACGGGGGGAACACTGAAGCTTTCTTT. Translated, it gives CASIANGGNTEAFF.

V and J are TRBV7-8 and TRBJ1-4, with unresolved D. The germline V gene has CDR1 SGHVS and CDR2 FQNEAQ. The CDR3 is 15 residues long. Trimming stripped 5 bases from V and 5 bases from J, with 15 bases between. Here the CDR3 DNA reads TGTGCCAGCAGCGAAAAGCGGGAGCTAAATGAAAAACTGTTTTTT. Amino acids: CASSEKRELNEKLFF.

This rearrangement joins TRBV2 to TRBJ1-5, with TRBD1 matching 12 bases. V trimming: 4 bases; J trimming: 1 base; junction bases outside the gene matches: 11. This CDR3 contains 19 residues. Germline loops: CDR1 SNHLY, CDR2 FYNNEI. This chain's CDR3 is CASSVTGTGGPGSNQPQHF. The DNA for the CDR3 is TGTGCCAGCAGTGTTACCGGGACAGGGGGCCCTGGGAGCAATCAGCCCCAGCATTTT. Full variable domain (remainder filled in from reference TRBV2 and TRBJ1-5): EPEVTQTPSHQVTQMGQEVILRCVPISNHLYFYWYRQILGQKVEFLVSFYNNEISEKSEIFDDQFSVERPDGSNFTLKIRSTKLEDSAMYFCASSVTGTGGPGSNQPQHFGDGTRLSIL.

The rearrangement links TRBV27 to TRBJ2-7, with 8 bases aligning to TRBD2. In germline, CDR1 is MNHEY, CDR2 SMNVEV (reference sequence). The trim removed 6 bases at V and 1 base at J, leaving 14 bases unmatched. This CDR3 has 17 residues. The CDR3 spells CASSLQGGAGVSYEQYF. DNA for the CDR3: TGTGCCAGCAGCCTCCAGGGTGGAGCGGGGGTATCCTACGAGCAGTACTTC.

The CDR3 DNA follows: TGTGCCAGCATCACCGACAGAAATTCACCCCTCCACTTT. Translation gives CASITDRNSPLHF. V is TRBV6-1 and J is TRBJ1-6, with TRBD1 as a possible D gene (5 bases). This CDR3 comprises 13 residues. Germline V gives CDR1 MNHNS, CDR2 SASEGT. V lost 7 bases and J lost 7, with 11 bases in between.

V is TRBV3-1 (or the pseudogene TRBV3-2) and J is TRBJ2-1; 7 nucleotides match TRBD2. CDR1 and CDR2 (germline): LGHDT, YNNKEL (reference sequence). V was pared by 4 bases and J by 8 bases, with 5 bases of the junction left unmatched. This CDR3 has 13 amino acids. CDR3 in amino acids: CASSPRLAHEQFF. CDR3 in DNA: TGTGCCAGCAGCCCCCGACTAGCCCATGAGCAGTTCTTC.

V and J are TRBV7-2 and TRBJ2-1, with no clear D. Germline loops: CDR1 SGHTA, CDR2 FQGNSA. V was pared by 4 bases and J by 6 bases, with 7 bases between. The CDR3 covers 12 residues. CDR3 sequence reads: CASSSNSNEQFF. CDR3 bases: TGTGCCAGCAGCTCCAACAGCAATGAGCAGTTCTTC.

This clone was found once. The chain uses TRBV7-8 and TRBJ1-5; D call uncertain. CDR1 and CDR2 from the germline V gene are SGHVS and FQNEAQ. V gave up 1 base and J gave up 9 bases, with 13 bases separating them. This CDR3 has 14 amino acids. The CDR3 spells CASSLGTDWGPQHF. The CDR3 DNA reads as TGTGCCAGCAGCTTAGGTACAGACTGGGGGCCCCAGCATTTT.

The V and J genes are TRBV9 and TRBJ2-3; D is unclear. The CDR3 covers 15 residues. Germline lookup yields CDR1 SGDLS and CDR2 YYNGEE. V gave up 0 bases and J gave up 4 bases, with 12 bases separating them. The DNA of the CDR3 is TGTGCCAGCAGCGTAGGATGGCTTGGGGCAGATACGCAGTATTTT. It encodes CASSVGWLGADTQYF.

This sequence joins TRBV27 and TRBJ2-1, with D maybe TRBD2 (5 bases). The CDR3 has 15 residues. V gave up 2 bases and J gave up 1 base, with 9 bases separating them. From germline, CDR1 is MNHEY and CDR2 SMNVEV (reference sequence). CDR3 region: CASSLAGHSYNEQFF. The DNA for the CDR3 is TGTGCCAGCAGTTTAGCGGGCCATTCCTACAATGAGCAGTTCTTC.

In nucleotides, the CDR3 is TGCGCCAGCACCCCAAGTACTAGCGGACCCTACGAGCAGTACTTC. Amino acid sequence: CASTPSTSGPYEQYF. The genes are TRBV5-1 and TRBJ2-7; 8 bases map to TRBD2. The CDR3 covers 15 residues. V was pared by 6 bases and J by 2 bases, with 10 bases of the junction left unmatched. From germline, CDR1 is SGHRS and CDR2 YFSETQ.

The rearrangement joins TRBV27 to TRBJ1-2; D uncertain. Germline V gene lookup returns CDR1 MNHEY and CDR2 SMNVEV (reference sequence). Trimming cost V 5 bases and J 8 bases, with 18 bases left between them. The CDR3 has 14 amino acids. The CDR3 loop reads CASSPAGNIEGYTF. DNA for the CDR3: TGTGCCAGCAGTCCCGCGGGGAATATTGAGGGCTACACCTTC.

The chain is built from TRBV19 and TRBJ1-5; unclear D gene. Germline CDR1 is LNHDA and CDR2 is SQIVND (reference sequence). This CDR3 contains 13 residues. Trimming cost V 4 bases and J 5 bases, with 9 bases left between them. CDR3 sequence: CASSKGSYQPQHF. For the CDR3, the DNA is TGTGCCAGTAGTAAAGGGAGTTATCAGCCCCAGCATTTT.

V usage is TRBV9 and J usage is TRBJ1-1, with TRBD1 matching over 12 bases. The CDR3 consists of 16 residues. Germline assignment: CDR1 SGDLS and CDR2 YYNGEE. Trimming removed 1 base from V and 8 bases from J; junction bases left unmatched: 9. The CDR3 here is CASSVSPSGTGGEAFF. The CDR3 nucleotides read TGTGCCAGCAGCGTATCTCCCTCCGGGACAGGGGGCGAAGCTTTCTTT.